The clone carrying this TCR beta chain has a count of ten or more. Antigen specificity is unknown. This sample was included in a study of CD8 T cells in ankylosing spondylitis. TCRdb itself ran the 5' RACE reads through MiXCR, one entry per CDR3 protein. Altogether about 220,000 distinct CDR3 sequences are present, roughly 24% being singletons, with the ten largest covering just over 6.5%. Findings and caveats of the study: Clones linked to disease, bearing a CD8+ phenotype, were relatively rare in peripheral blood. Prior work had noted some motif variants in reactive arthritis blood and synovial fluid.

Trimming pared 3 bases from V and 9 bases from J, leaving 9 bases between. The CDR3 runs to 12 residues. Germline loops: CDR1 KGHSH, CDR2 LQKENI. The receptor was derived from a male donor with ankylosing spondylitis or in good health (not recorded which). The rearrangement uses TRBV18 and TRBJ2-1, with D unresolved. Sequencing was done on a sample of blood, either unsorted or a sorted T cell fraction (not recorded which). This CDR3 is CASSPIAAEQFF. The CDR3 DNA reads TGTGCCAGCTCACCTATTGCGGCTGAGCAGTTCTTC.